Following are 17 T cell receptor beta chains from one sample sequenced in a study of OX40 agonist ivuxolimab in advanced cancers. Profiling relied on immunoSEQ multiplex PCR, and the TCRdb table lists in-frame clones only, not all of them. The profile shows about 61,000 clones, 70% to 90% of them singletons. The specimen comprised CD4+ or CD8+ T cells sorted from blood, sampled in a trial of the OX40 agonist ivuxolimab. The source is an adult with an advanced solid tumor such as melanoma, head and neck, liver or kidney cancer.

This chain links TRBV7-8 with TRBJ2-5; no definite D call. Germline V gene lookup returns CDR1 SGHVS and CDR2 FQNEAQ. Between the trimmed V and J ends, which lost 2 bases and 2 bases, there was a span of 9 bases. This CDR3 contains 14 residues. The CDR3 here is CASSLSNSQETQYF. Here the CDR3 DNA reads TGTGCCAGCAGCTTATCAAACAGTCAAGAGACCCAGTACTTC. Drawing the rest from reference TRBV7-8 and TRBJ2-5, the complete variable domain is GAGVSQSPRYKVAKRGQDVALRCDPISGHVSLFWYQQALGQGPEFLTYFQNEAQLDKSGLPSDRFFAERPEGSVSTLKIQRTQQEDSAVYLCASSLSNSQETQYFGPGTRLLVL.

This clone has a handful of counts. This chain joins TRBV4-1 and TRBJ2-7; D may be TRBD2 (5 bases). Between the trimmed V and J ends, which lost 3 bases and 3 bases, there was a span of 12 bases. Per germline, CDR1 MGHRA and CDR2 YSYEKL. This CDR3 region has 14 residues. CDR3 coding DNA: TGCGCCAGCAGCCACGGGGAACTCAACTACGAGCAGTACTTC. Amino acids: CASSHGELNYEQYF.

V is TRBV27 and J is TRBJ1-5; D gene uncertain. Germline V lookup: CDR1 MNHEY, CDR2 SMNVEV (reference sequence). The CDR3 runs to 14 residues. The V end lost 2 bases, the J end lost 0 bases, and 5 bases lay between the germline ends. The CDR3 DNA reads TGTGCCAGCAGTTTAACTTATAGCAATCAGCCCCAGCATTTT. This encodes CASSLTYSNQPQHF.

In nucleotides, the CDR3 is TGTGCCAGCAGGCCGACAATGCCCTATGGCTACACCTTC. Translation gives CASRPTMPYGYTF. The rearrangement uses TRBV5-8 and TRBJ1-2; D gene uncertain. This CDR3 contains 13 residues. Germline-derived CDR1 and CDR2 are SGHTS and YDEGEE. V lost 5 bases, J lost 4 bases, and 12 bases lay in between.

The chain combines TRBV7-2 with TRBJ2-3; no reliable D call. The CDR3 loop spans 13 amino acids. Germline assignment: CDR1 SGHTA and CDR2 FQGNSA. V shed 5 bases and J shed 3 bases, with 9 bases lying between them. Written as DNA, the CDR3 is TGTGCCAGCAGCCTACTCCGGACAGATACGCAGTATTTT. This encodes CASSLLRTDTQYF.

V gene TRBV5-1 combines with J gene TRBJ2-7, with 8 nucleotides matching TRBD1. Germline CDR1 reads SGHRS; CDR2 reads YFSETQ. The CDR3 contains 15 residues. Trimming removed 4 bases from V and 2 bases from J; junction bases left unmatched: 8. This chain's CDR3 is CASSPLTGVPYEQYF. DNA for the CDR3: TGCGCCAGCAGCCCCTTGACAGGGGTTCCCTACGAGCAGTACTTC.

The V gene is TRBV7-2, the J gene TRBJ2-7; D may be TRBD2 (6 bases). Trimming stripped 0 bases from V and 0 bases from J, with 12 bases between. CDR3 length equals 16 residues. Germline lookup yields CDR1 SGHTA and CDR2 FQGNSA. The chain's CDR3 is CASSLAGRGTSYEQYF. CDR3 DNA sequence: TGTGCCAGCAGCTTAGCGGGTCGGGGGACCTCCTACGAGCAGTACTTC.

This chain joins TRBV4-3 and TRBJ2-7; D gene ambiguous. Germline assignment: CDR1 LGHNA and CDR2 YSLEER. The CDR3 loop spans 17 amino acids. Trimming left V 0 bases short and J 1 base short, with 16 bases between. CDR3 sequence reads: CASSQDTAGRGSYEQYF. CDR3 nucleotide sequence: TGCGCCAGCAGCCAAGATACTGCAGGCAGAGGATCCTACGAGCAGTACTTC.

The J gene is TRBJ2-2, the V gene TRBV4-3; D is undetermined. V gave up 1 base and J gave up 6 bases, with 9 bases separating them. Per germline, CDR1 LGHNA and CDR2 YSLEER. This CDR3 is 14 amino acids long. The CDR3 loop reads CASSQGTPAGELFF. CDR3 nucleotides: TGCGCCAGCAGCCAAGGGACGCCCGCCGGGGAGCTGTTTTTT.

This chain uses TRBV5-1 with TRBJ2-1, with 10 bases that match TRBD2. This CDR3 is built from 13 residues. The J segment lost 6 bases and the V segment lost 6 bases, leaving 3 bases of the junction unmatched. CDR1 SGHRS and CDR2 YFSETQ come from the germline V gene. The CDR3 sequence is CASTWTSGNEQFF. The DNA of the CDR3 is TGCGCCAGCACCTGGACTAGCGGCAATGAGCAGTTCTTC.

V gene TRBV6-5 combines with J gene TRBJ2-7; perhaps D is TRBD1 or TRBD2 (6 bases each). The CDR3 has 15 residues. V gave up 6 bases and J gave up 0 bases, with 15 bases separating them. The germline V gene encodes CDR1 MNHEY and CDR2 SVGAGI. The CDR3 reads CASRGGWGGSYEQYF. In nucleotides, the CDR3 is TGTGCCAGCAGAGGGGGATGGGGAGGCTCCTACGAGCAGTACTTC.

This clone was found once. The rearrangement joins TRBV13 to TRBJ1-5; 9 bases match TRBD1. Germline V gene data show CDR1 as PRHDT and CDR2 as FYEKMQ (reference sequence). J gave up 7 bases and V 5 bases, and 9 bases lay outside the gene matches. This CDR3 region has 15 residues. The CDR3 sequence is CASSQGQGIGQPQHF. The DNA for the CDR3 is TGTGCCAGCAGCCAGGGACAGGGAATTGGACAGCCCCAGCATTTT.

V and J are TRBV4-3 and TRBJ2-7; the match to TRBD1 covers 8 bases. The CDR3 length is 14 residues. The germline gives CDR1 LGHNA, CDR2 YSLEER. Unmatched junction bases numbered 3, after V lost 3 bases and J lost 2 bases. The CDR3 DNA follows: TGCGCCAGCAGCCATCAGACAGGGGCCTACGAGCAGTACTTC. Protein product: CASSHQTGAYEQYF.

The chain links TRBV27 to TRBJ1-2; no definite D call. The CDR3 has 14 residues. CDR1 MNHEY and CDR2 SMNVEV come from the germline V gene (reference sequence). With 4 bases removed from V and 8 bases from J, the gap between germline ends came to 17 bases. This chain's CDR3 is CASSSPLRAEGYTF. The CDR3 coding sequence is TGTGCCAGCAGTTCCCCCTTACGAGCAGAGGGCTACACCTTC.

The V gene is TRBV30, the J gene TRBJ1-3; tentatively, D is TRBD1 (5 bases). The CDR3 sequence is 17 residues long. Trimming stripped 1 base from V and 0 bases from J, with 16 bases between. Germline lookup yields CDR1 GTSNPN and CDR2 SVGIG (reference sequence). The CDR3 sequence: CAWSGGRAGSSGNTIYF. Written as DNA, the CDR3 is TGTGCCTGGAGTGGAGGCCGGGCAGGGAGCTCTGGAAACACCATATATTTT. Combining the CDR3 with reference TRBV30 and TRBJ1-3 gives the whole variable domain SQTIHQWPATLVQPVGSPLSLECTVEGTSNPNLYWYRQAAGRGLQLLFYSVGIGQISSEVPQNLSASRPQDRQFILSSKKLLLSDSGFYLCAWSGGRAGSSGNTIYFGEGSWLTVV.

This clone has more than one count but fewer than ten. DNA for the CDR3: TGTGCCATCAGTTTGGGACTAGCCACAGATACGCAGTATTTT. The encoded protein is CAISLGLATDTQYF. The chain employs TRBV10-3 and TRBJ2-3, with 9 bases identical to TRBD2. From germline, CDR1 is ENHRY and CDR2 SYGVKD. The CDR3 spans 14 residues. Germline trimming cut 5 bases from V and 2 bases from J; bases unmatched to any gene: 2.

The CDR3 bases are TGTGCCAGCAGCTTGGGGGGTGACGGTCTACAAGAGACCCAGTACTTC. The encoded protein is CASSLGGDGLQETQYF. The V and J genes are TRBV7-9 and TRBJ2-5; a weak D match, TRBD2 (6 bases). V shed 3 bases and J shed 2 bases, with 16 bases lying between them. CDR3 length: 16 residues. Germline V gene sequence: CDR1 SEHNR, CDR2 FQNEAQ (reference sequence).